This T cell receptor beta chain was captured by sequencing in a study of blood T cell repertoires in COVID-19 (dated by TCRdb to 2020 to 2021). In terms of the full investigation: Samples from collaborators originated in the United States, Italy and Spain and spanned both the acute and convalescent phases of COVID-19. A de-identified subject ID, COVID-19 status, age in years and sex were almost always included in the sample metadata. Where available, HLA class I and class II types were obtained from metadata supplied by the sample provider rather than from assay-based typing. Subjects who had been exposed to COVID-19, were actively infected with it, or had recovered from it provided the deeply sampled blood TCRbeta repertoires that made up the dataset. The material from the prospective study consisted of cDNA or gDNA derived from T cells, B-cell-depleted T cells, or PBMCs. The repertoires were released in a freely available public database meant as a resource for research on the immune response to SARS-CoV-2. The samples were drawn from two sources: the first 160 participants of the ongoing ImmuneRACE study, and 1,254 subjects contributed by 6 global collaborators.

Turning to this clone: The specificity of this receptor is unknown. No much larger clonotype is one base removed from it; base qualities were not supplied.

Whole blood was collected in K2EDTA tubes by collaborating institutions according to the institutions' own protocols. For TCRbeta analysis, collaborators shipped samples as frozen whole blood, isolated PBMCs, or DNA extracted from either of those sample types. The CDR3 holds 13 amino acids from the cysteine to the phenylalanine. The CDR3 DNA has 39 bases and is translated from base 1. Per the germline V gene, MNHEY is the CDR1 and SVGAGI is the CDR2. V is pruned by 2 bases and J by 9 bases, leaving 3 bases of the junction without a gene match. Overall study outcomes, separate from this receptor: The quantity of clinical and demographic metadata differed by source and by participant and was supplied without curation.

The immunoSEQ Assay, a bias-controlled multiplex PCR, was used to amplify TCRbeta CDR3 regions from genomic DNA. The source study handled its data this way. Nucleated cell counts per sample were estimated from amplification of reference gene primers within the assay. To quantify the absolute abundance of each unique TCRbeta CDR3 rearrangement, sequence reads were collapsed and filtered. For each sample, productive Simpson clonality was calculated as the square root of Simpson's diversity index across productive rearrangements. Sourced from immuneACCESS, this table was stored by TCRdb with only in-frame sequences that have V and J called. A share of the clones is absent; for the studies checked, an unresolved V gene accounts for under half, and the remainder has no known explanation. That table is the source of V, J and clone size, and D and trimming were worked out from the DNA. This sample has some 70,000 clones in its table, and 70% to 90% of those were observed once. The ten largest clones take up about 2.9% of the sample.

The sequencing input was peripheral blood. The V and J segments used are TRBV6-5 and TRBJ2-3, and TRBD2 aligns with 9 junction nucleotides. This TCR was recovered from a man aged 65 to 79 with active or convalescent COVID-19. CDR3 reads: CASSYSLAGTQYF. The DNA sequence is given as TGTGCCAGCAGTTACAGTCTAGCGGGGACGCAGTATTTT.